Here is one T cell receptor (beta chain) with its context. The entry originates in a study of T cell changes during pregnancy in multiple sclerosis. V shed 0 bases and J shed 5 bases, with 11 bases lying between them. CDR1 is SGHRS, CDR2 YFSETQ, per germline. The CDR3 covers 14 residues. Only in-frame clones appear in the TCRdb table, and some are missing; sequencing was by immunoSEQ multiplex PCR. Of about 54,000 clones in the sample, around 89% were seen once. The sequence came from a female donor with multiple sclerosis, enrolled in a pregnancy study. The sequenced sample was CD4+ T cells from peripheral blood mononuclear cells, obtained in the first trimester of pregnancy. The genes are TRBV5-1 and TRBJ1-2; D not resolved. For the CDR3, the DNA is TGCGCCAGCAGCTTGGGAACAGAAAATTATGGCTACACCTTC. Translated, it gives CASSLGTENYGYTF.